The clone carrying this TCR beta chain was found many times. The data originate from a study of metastatic and nonmetastatic thyroid tumors. Through MiXCR, TCRdb re-clonotyped the PCR reads. The sample includes 65,000 to 70,000 clones, over 12% of them seen just once. Patients underwent thyroid surgery, and none had received any treatment before it. Sequencing was done on a sample of blood. The receptor was isolated from a male donor with papillary thyroid cancer or a benign thyroid nodule (not recorded which). Some clones in this sample may be carry-over from other donors' samples.

The DNA for the CDR3 is TGTGCCAGCAGCCCAGCTACGGGCACAGATACGCAGTATTTT. As protein: CASSPATGTDTQYF. The chain carries TRBV14 and TRBJ2-3; D gene unclear. This CDR3 contains 14 residues. The V and J ends lost 4 bases and 1 base respectively, with 9 bases between them. Germline assignment: CDR1 SGHDN and CDR2 FVKESK.